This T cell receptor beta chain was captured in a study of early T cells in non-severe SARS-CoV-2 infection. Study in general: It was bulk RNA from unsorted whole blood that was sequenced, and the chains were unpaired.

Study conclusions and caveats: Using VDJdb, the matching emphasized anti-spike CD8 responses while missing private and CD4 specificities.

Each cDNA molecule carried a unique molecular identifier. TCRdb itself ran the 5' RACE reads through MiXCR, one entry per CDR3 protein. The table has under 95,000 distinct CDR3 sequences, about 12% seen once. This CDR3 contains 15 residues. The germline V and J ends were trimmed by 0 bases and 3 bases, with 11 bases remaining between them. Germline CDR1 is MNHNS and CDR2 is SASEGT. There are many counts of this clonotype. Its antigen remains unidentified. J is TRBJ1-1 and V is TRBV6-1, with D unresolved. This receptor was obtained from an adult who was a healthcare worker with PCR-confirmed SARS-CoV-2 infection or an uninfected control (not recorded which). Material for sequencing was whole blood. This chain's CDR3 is CASSEADLADTEAFF. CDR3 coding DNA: TGTGCCAGCAGTGAAGCGGACCTGGCGGACACTGAAGCTTTCTTT.